These T cell receptor beta chains were read from a single sample in a study of blood T cell repertoires in COVID-19. Profiling relied on immunoSEQ multiplex PCR, and the TCRdb table lists in-frame clones only, not all of them. The data show approximately 160,000 clones, around four fifths seen once. Sequenced material: peripheral blood. The receptors shown here come from a man aged 35-49 years who had recovered from COVID-19. CDR3s include the opening cysteine and the closing phenylalanine or tryptophan. The D gene is left open where the match is weak. Clone size is shown for a subset of rows, as once, few, many or a class of expanded clone.

j_call	d_call	clone_size	v_call	cdr3_aa	cdr3_nt
TRBJ1-5	TRBD1	-	TRBV28	CASIHRTGQVNQPQHF	TGTGCCAGCATTCATCGAACGGGACAGGTGAATCAGCCCCAGCATTTT
TRBJ2-7	-	-	TRBV30	CAWSPGYEQYF	TGTGCCTGGTCCCCGGGCTACGAGCAGTACTTC
TRBJ1-3	-	-	TRBV9	CASSVAEPGNTIYF	TGTGCCAGCAGCGTCGCGGAACCTGGAAACACCATATATTTT
TRBJ1-6	-	few	TRBV10-3	CAISEESGSPLHF	TGTGCCATCAGTGAAGAAAGCGGTTCACCCCTCCACTTT
TRBJ1-5	TRBD1	once	TRBV12-3/TRBV12-4	CASSTGGNQPQHF	TGTGCCAGCAGTACAGGGGGCAATCAGCCCCAGCATTTT
TRBJ2-7	-	-	TRBV27	CASSARSSYEQYF	TGTGCCAGCTCCGCCAGATCTTCCTACGAGCAGTACTTC
TRBJ2-1	-	-	TRBV9	CASSVSGTPYNEQFF	TGTGCCAGCAGCGTTTCCGGGACACCATACAATGAGCAGTTCTTC
TRBJ2-7	TRBD2	-	TRBV19	CASSRRGGYEQYF	TGTGCCAGTAGCCGTCGCGGGGGCTACGAGCAGTACTTC
TRBJ2-3	-	once	TRBV5-6	CASSLVQTPDTQYF	TGTGCCAGCAGCTTGGTACAAACCCCCGATACGCAGTATTTT
TRBJ2-7	-	-	TRBV24-1	CATSEAGAYEQYF	TGTGCCACCAGTGAGGCAGGGGCCTACGAGCAGTACTTC
TRBJ2-7	-	-	TRBV24-1	CATGEAPNEQYF	TGTGCCACCGGAGAGGCACCCAACGAGCAGTACTTC
TRBJ1-2	-	-	TRBV5-6	CASSGPGLHNYGYTF	TGTGCCAGCAGCGGACCGGGACTTCATAACTATGGCTACACCTTC
TRBJ2-2	TRBD2	-	TRBV19	CASTYRGLADTGELFF	TGTGCCAGTACCTATCGGGGACTAGCGGACACCGGGGAGCTGTTTTTT
TRBJ1-1	-	-	TRBV27	CASSPSFPNTEAFF	TGTGCCAGCAGTCCTTCCTTCCCGAACACTGAAGCTTTCTTT
TRBJ2-2	-	-	TRBV5-6	CASSLEVAANTGELFF	TGTGCCAGCAGCTTGGAGGTAGCGGCAAACACCGGGGAGCTGTTTTTT
TRBJ1-5	-	-	TRBV6-5	CASTRDSNQPQHF	TGTGCCAGCACCAGGGATAGCAATCAGCCCCAGCATTTT
TRBJ2-5	-	-	TRBV3-1/TRBV3-2	CASTQRGSGETQYF	TGTGCCAGCACCCAAAGGGGGTCTGGAGAGACCCAGTACTTC
TRBJ1-3	-	-	TRBV5-4	CASSLGSDGNTIYF	TGTGCCAGCAGCTTGGGGTCAGATGGAAACACCATATATTTT
TRBJ1-5	-	-	TRBV15	CATSRRQHQPQHF	TGTGCCACCAGCAGAAGACAGCATCAGCCCCAGCATTTT
TRBJ2-7	TRBD2	-	TRBV7-6	CASSPVRGGRATTYEQYF	TGTGCCAGCAGCCCCGTTCGGGGGGGCCGAGCAACCACCTACGAGCAGTACTTC
TRBJ1-6	-	-	TRBV9	CASSDGYNSPLHF	TGTGCCAGCAGCGACGGCTATAATTCACCCCTCCACTTT
TRBJ2-7	TRBD1	few	TRBV12-5	CASGELQGAGEQYF	TGTGCTAGTGGTGAACTACAGGGGGCAGGCGAGCAGTACTTC
TRBJ2-5	TRBD1	-	TRBV5-1	CASSLGTGAQETQYF	TGCGCCAGCAGCTTGGGGACAGGGGCTCAAGAGACCCAGTACTTC
TRBJ1-2	TRBD1	once	TRBV5-5	CASSFGTEDYGYTF	TGTGCCAGCAGCTTCGGGACAGAAGACTATGGCTACACCTTC
TRBJ2-5	TRBD2	-	TRBV30	CAWRLAGAGTQYF	TGTGCCTGGAGGCTAGCGGGAGCAGGGACCCAGTACTTC
TRBJ1-2	TRBD1	-	TRBV30	CAWNRQGGFGYTF	TGTGCCTGGAATCGACAGGGGGGATTTGGCTACACCTTC
TRBJ2-5	TRBD1	-	TRBV5-5	CASSSRQGETQYF	TGTGCCAGCAGCTCCCGACAGGGAGAGACCCAGTACTTC
TRBJ1-1	-	-	TRBV11-3	CASSLWGGTEAFF	TGTGCCAGCAGCTTGTGGGGGGGCACTGAAGCTTTCTTT
TRBJ1-4	TRBD1	-	TRBV7-2	CASSSDRGNEKLFF	TGTGCCAGCAGCTCGGACAGGGGAAATGAAAAACTGTTTTTT
TRBJ2-1	-	-	TRBV4-1	CASSLRRSGSGGLNEQFF	TGCGCCAGCAGCCTTCGGCGGTCGGGTAGCGGTGGGCTCAATGAGCAGTTCTTC
TRBJ1-5	-	-	TRBV4-2	CASSQVFARDNQPQHF	TGTGCCAGCAGCCAAGTTTTCGCCAGGGATAATCAGCCCCAGCATTTT
TRBJ2-3	TRBD2	-	TRBV2	CASRFASGVTDTQYF	TGTGCCAGCAGGTTCGCTAGCGGGGTCACAGATACGCAGTATTTT
TRBJ2-3	TRBD2	-	TRBV5-4	CASSLPHGLAGSTDTQYF	TGTGCCAGCAGCTTGCCCCACGGACTAGCGGGAAGCACAGATACGCAGTATTTT
TRBJ1-1	-	-	TRBV6-6	CASSSAEAFF	TGTGCCAGCAGTTCGGCTGAAGCTTTCTTT
TRBJ2-7	-	-	TRBV9	CASSVGGGRAYEQYF	TGTGCCAGCAGCGTAGGAGGGGGACGCGCTTACGAGCAGTACTTC
TRBJ2-1	-	few	TRBV12-3/TRBV12-4	CASSLGGGHEQFF	TGTGCCAGCAGTTTAGGGGGGGGCCATGAGCAGTTCTTC
TRBJ2-1	TRBD2	-	TRBV4-3	CASSQDGLAGGKNEQFF	TGCGCCAGCAGCCAAGACGGACTAGCGGGAGGGAAGAATGAGCAGTTCTTC
TRBJ2-7	-	once	TRBV19	CASSIVGGSREQYF	TGTGCCAGTAGTATAGTCGGGGGATCCCGCGAGCAGTACTTC
TRBJ2-2	-	-	TRBV6-6	CASSYASRAIGELFF	TGTGCCAGCAGTTACGCCTCCAGGGCGATCGGGGAGCTGTTTTTT
TRBJ2-5	-	-	TRBV19	CASSIGFEETQYF	TGTGCCAGTAGTATAGGGTTCGAGGAGACCCAGTACTTC
TRBJ1-1	TRBD1	-	TRBV6-2/TRBV6-3	CASSGTGGSEAFF	TGTGCCAGCAGTGGGACAGGGGGCTCTGAAGCTTTCTTT
TRBJ2-3	-	once	TRBV11-3	CASSLDLWQGRDTQYF	TGTGCCAGCAGCTTAGATCTTTGGCAGGGGCGGGATACGCAGTATTTT
TRBJ2-1	TRBD1	once	TRBV6-4	CASAPGQGYEQFF	TGTGCCAGCGCTCCGGGACAGGGGTATGAGCAGTTCTTC
TRBJ2-1	TRBD2	-	TRBV5-5	CASAGLAAFSYNEQFF	TGTGCCAGCGCTGGACTAGCGGCGTTTTCCTACAATGAGCAGTTCTTC
TRBJ2-7	TRBD2	-	TRBV29-1	CSVAAGGPYEQYF	TGCAGCGTTGCAGCGGGAGGGCCTTACGAGCAGTACTTC